Listed below are T cell receptor beta chains from one sample, sequenced in a study of control samples from healthy donors and cancer patients. The repertoire was sequenced with immunoSEQ multiplex PCR; TCRdb's copy has only in-frame clones and lacks some. The sample contains roughly 90,000 clones, about four fifths of which appear only once. The sequencing input was blood. These receptors were taken from an older woman in good health. CDR3s include the opening cysteine and the closing phenylalanine or tryptophan. The D gene is left open where the match is weak. Expanded clones get a size class; other rows say once, few or many, or leave the size out.

CDR3nt | CDR3aa | d_gene | j_gene | abundance | v_gene
TGTGCCAGCAGTAGTCGGGCAAACAATGAGCAGTTCTTC | CASSSRANNEQFF | NA | TRBJ2-1 | NA | TRBV6-5
TGTGCCAGCAGCCCAGGGGGGTGGGGCTACACCTTC | CASSPGGWGYTF | TRBD1 | TRBJ1-2 | once | TRBV3-1/TRBV3-2
TGTGCCAGCAGCGCCACAGGGTTGGGGACTGAAGCTTTCTTT | CASSATGLGTEAFF | NA | TRBJ1-1 | few | TRBV11-2
TGTGCTAGTGGTTCAAGCAGGGGGAACACTGAAGCTTTCTTT | CASGSSRGNTEAFF | NA | TRBJ1-1 | NA | TRBV12-5
TGCGCCAGCAGCCTGCTCTCTAGCACAGATACGCAGTATTTT | CASSLLSSTDTQYF | NA | TRBJ2-3 | NA | TRBV5-1
TGTGCCAGCAGCCGCGGGGAGGCTGGGGCCAACGTCCTGACTTTC | CASSRGEAGANVLTF | NA | TRBJ2-6 | NA | TRBV11-2
TGCGCCAGCAGCCTATCCGGGACAGACTCTGGAAACACCATATATTTT | CASSLSGTDSGNTIYF | TRBD1 | TRBJ1-3 | once | TRBV5-1
TGTGCCAGTAGTAGGGAGCGGGAGGCACAGTTCTTC | CASSREREAQFF | TRBD2 | TRBJ2-1 | NA | TRBV19
TGTGCCAGCAGCACTCCGACTAGCGGGGTCGAGACCCAGTACTTC | CASSTPTSGVETQYF | TRBD2 | TRBJ2-5 | many | TRBV6-2/TRBV6-3
TGCAGCGCCGAGAGGTCCTCCTATGGCTACACCTTC | CSAERSSYGYTF | NA | TRBJ1-2 | NA | TRBV29-1
TGCAGTGCTAGTATGACGGATGGCTACACCTTC | CSASMTDGYTF | NA | TRBJ1-2 | NA | TRBV20-1
TGTGCCAGCATCGCGGACCGCGAGATAAGGATGGGCTACACCTTC | CASIADREIRMGYTF | NA | TRBJ1-2 | NA | TRBV6-5
TGTGCCAGCAGTTTGGGCGTTAATGAAAAACTGTTTTTT | CASSLGVNEKLFF | NA | TRBJ1-4 | NA | TRBV12-3/TRBV12-4
TGTGCCAGCAGTGAAAGGACAGGGGTTATGTACGAGCAGTACTTC | CASSERTGVMYEQYF | TRBD1 | TRBJ2-7 | NA | TRBV2
TGTGCCAGTAGTACCGGACAGGGTTTATCCTCTGGAAACACCATATATTTT | CASSTGQGLSSGNTIYF | TRBD1 | TRBJ1-3 | NA | TRBV19
TGTGCCAGCAGCTTAGAGGGCAGCTCCTACGAGCAGTACTTC | CASSLEGSSYEQYF | NA | TRBJ2-7 | NA | TRBV7-9
TGTGCTAGTGGTTTGCAAACCCCTCGGACAGGGGTGCGGGCCGGGGAGCTGTTTTTT | CASGLQTPRTGVRAGELFF | TRBD1 | TRBJ2-2 | NA | TRBV12-5
TGTGCCAGCAGCGTAGCGGATTCCAGCGGGGGGGCCTTTAATGAGCAGTTCTTC | CASSVADSSGGAFNEQFF | TRBD2 | TRBJ2-1 | NA | TRBV9
TGTGCCAGCAGTTACGCCAGGAGCTCCTACGAGCAGTACTTC | CASSYARSSYEQYF | NA | TRBJ2-7 | few | TRBV6-2/TRBV6-3
TGCGCCAGTCGGGGACTAGGGGGAGAGACCCAGTACTTC | CASRGLGGETQYF | TRBD2 | TRBJ2-5 | NA | TRBV5-1
TGTGCCAGCAGCTTCTCCCGACAGGGGGGGGGTTGTATGAACACTGAAGCTTTCTTT | CASSFSRQGGGCMNTEAFF | TRBD1 | TRBJ1-1 | NA | TRBV11-3
TGCGCCAGCAGCCAAGTGCTAGCGGGTACGGAGGATACGCAGTATTTT | CASSQVLAGTEDTQYF | TRBD2 | TRBJ2-3 | NA | TRBV4-3
TGTGCCAGCAGCTTAATCGGGGGTCCCCAAGAGACCCAGTACTTC | CASSLIGGPQETQYF | NA | TRBJ2-5 | NA | TRBV7-9
TGTGCCAGCAGCCCATACCTGGGCAGGTCCACCGGGGAGCTGTTTTTT | CASSPYLGRSTGELFF | NA | TRBJ2-2 | NA | TRBV5-6
TGTGCCAGTACCCCACAGGGAGGAGGCTCACCCCTCCACTTT | CASTPQGGGSPLHF | NA | TRBJ1-6 | few | TRBV19
TGCGCCAGCAGCCAAGTAGCACAGGGCGGAAACACCATATATTTT | CASSQVAQGGNTIYF | NA | TRBJ1-3 | NA | TRBV4-1
TGCGCCAGCAGCCATTCAAGGGCAGCGGGAGAGCGAACCGGGGAGCTGTTTTTT | CASSHSRAAGERTGELFF | TRBD2 | TRBJ2-2 | NA | TRBV4-1
TGCGCCAGCAGTCAACCCCTAGGTGGGGTAGGGTTTTGGGAGCAGTACTTC | CASSQPLGGVGFWEQYF | NA | TRBJ2-7 | NA | TRBV23-1
TGTGCCAGCTCACCGACAGCATCCACTGAAGCTTTCTTT | CASSPTASTEAFF | NA | TRBJ1-1 | NA | TRBV18
TGTGCCAGCAGCTTCCAGGGTTTTAGCAATCAGCCCCAGCATTTT | CASSFQGFSNQPQHF | NA | TRBJ1-5 | NA | TRBV7-2
TGCAGCGTTGGACAGAACTCCTACGAGCAGTACTTC | CSVGQNSYEQYF | NA | TRBJ2-7 | NA | TRBV29-1